These T cell receptor beta chains were read from a single sample in a study of blood T cell repertoires in COVID-19. Produced via immunoSEQ multiplex PCR; TCRdb's table is partial and in-frame only. This sample has over 130,000 clones, with 60% to 80% found just once. Source material: PBMCs or T cells enriched from blood (not recorded which). The receptors derive from a woman aged 45-59 years who had recovered from COVID-19. Each CDR3 is given with its conserved first and last residue. D genes are given only for firm matches. Not all rows give a size; the values are once, few, many and, for expanded clones, a class.

>TRBD2|.|TRBJ2-1|TRBV27
CASSLAGVSYNEQFF
TGTGCCAGCAGTTTAGCGGGAGTTTCCTACAATGAGCAGTTCTTC
>.|few|TRBJ1-2|TRBV3-1/TRBV3-2
CASSQGPAEGYTF
TGTGCCAGCAGCCAAGGGCCAGCGGAAGGCTACACCTTC
>TRBD1|.|TRBJ2-3|TRBV2
CASKGQGFETDTQYF
TGTGCCAGCAAGGGACAGGGGTTTGAGACAGATACGCAGTATTTT
>.|.|TRBJ2-6|TRBV6-5
CASSYSTYSGANVLTF
TGTGCCAGCAGTTACTCTACATACTCTGGGGCCAACGTCCTGACTTTC
>.|.|TRBJ1-5|TRBV28
CASQGGDEPQHF
TGTGCCAGTCAAGGGGGGGACGAGCCCCAGCATTTT
>TRBD2|.|TRBJ2-1|TRBV5-1
CASSPRRTSDEQFF
TGCGCCAGCAGCCCGCGTAGGACTAGCGACGAGCAGTTCTTC
>TRBD1|.|TRBJ1-4|TRBV2
CASSADRSLFF
TGTGCCAGCAGTGCGGACAGGTCACTGTTTTTT
>TRBD1|.|TRBJ2-3|TRBV2
CASSVDRGDTDTQYF
TGTGCCAGCAGCGTGGACAGGGGAGACACAGATACGCAGTATTTT
>TRBD2|.|TRBJ2-4|TRBV25-1
CASTPAGQKNIQYF
TGTGCCAGCACCCCAGCGGGGCAGAAAAACATTCAGTACTTC
>TRBD2|.|TRBJ2-1|TRBV5-5
CASSLVGTSGSFDEQFF
TGTGCCAGCAGCTTGGTAGGGACTAGCGGGAGCTTCGATGAGCAGTTCTTC
>TRBD2|.|TRBJ2-2|TRBV30
CAWSGLAGTGELFF
TGTGCCTGGAGTGGGCTAGCGGGGACCGGGGAGCTGTTTTTT
>.|.|TRBJ1-2|TRBV11-1
CASSSPAQADYGYTF
TGTGCCAGCAGCTCCCCGGCCCAGGCCGACTATGGCTACACCTTC
>TRBD2|once|TRBJ2-1|TRBV6-6
CASSRAGTRENEQFF
TGTGCCAGCAGTCGTGCTGGGACTAGAGAGAATGAGCAGTTCTTC
>.|.|TRBJ2-7|TRBV7-3
CASSFGRGYEQYF
TGTGCCAGCAGCTTTGGCCGGGGCTACGAGCAGTACTTC
>TRBD2|.|TRBJ2-7|TRBV11-3
CASSPEGTSTYEQYF
TGTGCCAGCAGCCCGGAGGGGACTAGCACCTACGAGCAGTACTTC
>.|.|TRBJ1-1|TRBV14
CASGPGVLTEAFF
TGTGCCAGCGGTCCAGGTGTTTTGACTGAAGCTTTCTTT
>TRBD2|.|TRBJ2-3|TRBV30
CAWSGGTSGRTDTQYF
TGTGCCTGGAGTGGAGGGACTAGCGGACGCACAGATACGCAGTATTTT
>.|.|TRBJ1-1|TRBV5-4
CASSRSFLNTEAFF
TGTGCCAGCAGCCGTAGCTTTTTGAACACTGAAGCTTTCTTT
>.|.|TRBJ1-1|TRBV10-3
CAISESKGETEAFF
TGTGCCATCAGTGAGTCGAAGGGGGAGACTGAAGCTTTCTTT
>.|.|TRBJ1-5|TRBV2
CASRGQVNQPQHF
TGTGCCAGCAGGGGGCAGGTCAATCAGCCCCAGCATTTT
>.|.|TRBJ1-4|TRBV29-1
CSVASGESNEKLFF
TGCAGCGTTGCTTCAGGGGAAAGTAATGAAAAACTGTTTTTT
>TRBD2|.|TRBJ2-3|TRBV4-1
CASSQRTSGRAGTSDTQYF
TGCGCCAGCAGCCAAAGGACTAGCGGGAGGGCCGGGACGTCAGATACGCAGTATTTT
>.|.|TRBJ1-2|TRBV6-5
CASGYWGDYGYTF
TGTGCCAGCGGCTATTGGGGGGACTATGGCTACACCTTC
>.|.|TRBJ2-1|TRBV12-3/TRBV12-4
CASSLGGINEQFF
TGTGCCAGCAGTTTGGGGGGTATCAATGAGCAGTTCTTC
>.|.|TRBJ1-5|TRBV24-1
CAPAGTGCRQPQHF
TGTGCCCCCGCTGGTACAGGGTGTCGGCAGCCCCAGCATTTT
>TRBD2|once|TRBJ2-5|TRBV19
CASSIGPGLQETQYF
TGTGCCAGTAGTATAGGTCCGGGACTACAAGAGACCCAGTACTTC
>TRBD2|.|TRBJ2-2|TRBV4-1
CASSQKIPSGGAIGELFF
TGCGCCAGCAGCCAAAAAATACCAAGCGGGGGGGCGATCGGGGAGCTGTTTTTT
>.|.|TRBJ1-1|TRBV19
CASTRPRVSTEAFF
TGTGCCAGTACCCGCCCTCGGGTAAGCACTGAAGCTTTCTTT
>.|.|TRBJ1-5|TRBV19
CASSIPNQPQHF
TGTGCCAGTAGTATCCCAAATCAGCCCCAGCATTTT
>.|many|TRBJ1-2|TRBV6-5
CASLRGNSGADGYTF
TGTGCCAGCCTAAGGGGTAATTCCGGAGCAGATGGCTACACCTTC
>TRBD2|.|TRBJ2-7|TRBV28
CASSSSGLADYEQYF
TGTGCCAGCAGTTCCTCGGGACTAGCGGATTACGAGCAGTACTTC
>TRBD1|.|TRBJ2-7|TRBV6-5
CASSRDRVSYEQYF
TGTGCCAGCAGTAGGGACAGGGTCTCCTACGAGCAGTACTTC
>.|.|TRBJ1-1|TRBV7-9
CASTVLGYTEAFF
TGTGCCAGCACCGTTCTAGGATACACTGAAGCTTTCTTT
>.|.|TRBJ2-4|TRBV28
CAIGGQNIQYF
TGTGCCATCGGAGGGCAAAACATTCAGTACTTC
>.|.|TRBJ2-1|TRBV4-2
CASSQDGKGDEQFF
TGTGCCAGCAGCCAAGATGGGAAAGGGGATGAGCAGTTCTTC
>.|.|TRBJ2-1|TRBV4-2
CASSQRDKASLHNEQFF
TGTGCCAGCAGCCAGAGGGACAAGGCTAGCTTGCACAATGAGCAGTTCTTC
>TRBD1|.|TRBJ1-5|TRBV11-2
CASSFDRGNQPQHF
TGTGCCAGCAGCTTCGACAGGGGCAATCAGCCCCAGCATTTT
>TRBD1|.|TRBJ1-2|TRBV27
CASTGTGRNNYGYTF
TGTGCCAGCACCGGGACAGGGAGGAATAACTATGGCTACACCTTC
>.|once|TRBJ2-7|TRBV5-8
CASSLGVSYRYNYEQYF
TGTGCCAGCAGCCTGGGTGTGTCGTACCGATACAACTACGAGCAGTACTTC
>TRBD1|few|TRBJ1-2|TRBV11-3
CASSPGQGALGYTF
TGTGCCAGCAGCCCGGGACAGGGGGCGCTTGGCTACACCTTC
>TRBD2|.|TRBJ2-1|TRBV10-3
CAIKGREGYNEQFF
TGTGCCATCAAGGGCAGGGAGGGTTACAATGAGCAGTTCTTC
>.|once|TRBJ1-2|TRBV3-1/TRBV3-2
CASSQDQRAYGYTF
TGTGCCAGCAGCCAAGATCAGAGGGCGTATGGCTACACCTTC
>TRBD1|few|TRBJ1-1|TRBV7-8
CASSGYRGRDTEAFF
TGTGCCAGCAGCGGCTACAGGGGGCGGGACACTGAAGCTTTCTTT
>.|once|TRBJ2-7|TRBV7-9
CASSYNSGLLRNF
TGTGCCAGCAGCTACAACTCGGGACTCCTGCGAAACTTC
>.|.|TRBJ1-4|TRBV30
CAWRPTDEKLFF
TGTGCCTGGAGGCCTACTGATGAAAAACTGTTTTTT
>.|.|TRBJ2-3|TRBV11-2
CASSPSGDTTDTQYF
TGTGCCAGCAGCCCCTCCGGGGACACCACAGATACGCAGTATTTT
>TRBD2|.|TRBJ2-2|TRBV7-3
CASSQIPGLQPGELFF
TGTGCCAGCAGCCAAATCCCGGGACTACAGCCCGGGGAGCTGTTTTTT
>TRBD1|.|TRBJ2-5|TRBV28
CASSRDRRETQYF
TGTGCCAGCAGTCGGGACAGGCGAGAGACCCAGTACTTC
>TRBD2|.|TRBJ2-7|TRBV29-1
CSVAPGGNYEQYF
TGCAGCGTTGCCCCGGGAGGGAACTACGAGCAGTACTTC
>TRBD2|many|TRBJ2-1|TRBV30
CAWSRTSGSYNEQFF
TGTGCCTGGAGTCGGACTAGCGGGAGCTACAATGAGCAGTTCTTC
>TRBD1|.|TRBJ2-1|TRBV19
CASSPQGAYNEQFF
TGTGCCAGTAGTCCACAGGGGGCTTACAATGAGCAGTTCTTC
>TRBD2|.|TRBJ2-3|TRBV11-2
CASSSPRAAGGGDTQYF
TGTGCCAGCAGCTCACCCCGCGCGGCGGGAGGTGGAGATACGCAGTATTTT
>.|.|TRBJ2-3|TRBV9
CASSPRPSEDTQYF
TGTGCCAGCAGCCCGAGGCCTTCGGAAGATACGCAGTATTTT
>TRBD2|.|TRBJ2-7|TRBV7-2
CASSPGLVNYEQYF
TGTGCCAGCAGCCCGGGACTAGTAAACTACGAGCAGTACTTC
>.|once|TRBJ1-5|TRBV12-3/TRBV12-4
CASSFGNQPQHF
TGTGCCAGCAGTTTCGGGAATCAGCCCCAGCATTTT
>.|few|TRBJ2-7|TRBV30
CAGGPSSYEQYF
TGTGCAGGTGGGCCCAGCTCCTACGAGCAGTACTTC
>.|.|TRBJ1-5|TRBV6-1
CASSEGRSQPQHF
TGTGCCAGCAGTGAAGGACGGAGTCAGCCCCAGCATTTT
>.|.|TRBJ1-2|TRBV2
CASSEGGLYGYTF
TGTGCCAGCAGTGAAGGGGGGCTCTATGGCTACACCTTC
>TRBD2|few|TRBJ2-1|TRBV27
CASSPWTSGSGEQFF
TGTGCCAGCAGTCCCTGGACTAGCGGGAGTGGTGAGCAGTTCTTC
>.|few|TRBJ1-2|TRBV30
CAWSVPGYGYTF
TGTGCCTGGAGTGTACCCGGGTATGGCTACACCTTC